This T cell receptor (beta chain) was identified in a study of T cells after yellow fever vaccination. Broader study findings: The booster saw the reappearance of most primary-vaccination clones (roughly 95% CD4, 88% CD8).

This clonotype was counted ten times or more. Its matching antigen is unknown. With V trimmed by 6 bases and J by 9 bases, 10 bases remained unmatched. Germline assignment: CDR1 KGHSH and CDR2 LQKENI. The CDR3 length is 14 residues. 5'RACE template switching produced TCR cDNA carrying a universal primer site and UMIs. TCRdb ran MiXCR on the 5' RACE reads and lists one entry per CDR3 protein. The sample records under 150,000 distinct CDR3 sequences, about 7.7% being singletons. This TCR came from a man aged 25-45 years who received the YFV17D yellow fever vaccine. The source was CD4+ T cells sorted from PBMCs, collected 5 days after the yellow fever booster vaccination. V is TRBV18 and J is TRBJ2-7; 11 bases fit TRBD1. The DNA of the CDR3 is TGTGCCAGCTCGCCGGACAGGGGGCTAGTGGGGCAGTACTTC. It is translated as CASSPDRGLVGQYF.